The sequence of this T cell receptor beta chain was determined in a study of T cell responses to AZD1222 COVID-19 vaccine. The study, taken as a whole, reports: At study baseline, merely more than 5 AZD1222 recipients were seropositive.

As to this clone: Its antigen is undetermined.

Clones were read by immunoSEQ multiplex PCR, and TCRdb kept only the in-frame ones, dropping some. This sample has some 150,000 clones, with 85% to 90% found just once. Trimming took 5 bases from V and 2 from J, leaving 18 bases between them. CDR1 is MNHEY and CDR2 is SMNVEV in the germline V gene (reference sequence). The CDR3 length is 16 residues. This chain connects TRBV27 to TRBJ1-1, with D unresolved. The sequence was collected from an adult in good health. The sample was peripheral blood, taken on day 0 of AZD1222 vaccination. CDR3 sequence (DNA): TGTGCCAGCAGTCCCACCTGGGGAGTATCAAACACTGAAGCTTTCTTT. Its translation is CASSPTWGVSNTEAFF.